The text below deals with one T cell receptor beta chain. This table comes from immunoSEQ multiplex PCR, and its TCRdb copy is limited to in-frame clones, with some not included. The sample carries 72,000 or so clones, approximately 86% recorded once. The sample originates from a study of T cell responses to AZD1222 COVID-19 vaccine. The V gene's germline CDR1 is MNHEY and CDR2 SVGAGI. The CDR3 is 13 residues long. The ends were cut back, 7 bases at V and 5 bases at J, with 14 bases in the middle. This chain uses TRBV6-5 with TRBJ1-2; D call uncertain. The sample here was peripheral blood, taken on day 0 of AZD1222 vaccination. The clonotype comes from an adult in good health. CDR3 sequence reads: CASTKDDFYGYTF. The DNA for the CDR3 is TGTGCCAGCACCAAGGACGATTTTTATGGCTACACCTTC.